This T cell receptor (beta chain) emerged from a study of CD8+CD57+ T cells in acquired aplastic anemia. Genomic DNA, serving as template, underwent TCR beta VDJ and CDR3 profiling. TCRdb re-called the reads with MiXCR, one entry per CDR3 protein. The table shows 200,000 to 250,000 distinct CDR3 sequences, with 30% to 35% occurring only once. This clonotype was counted at least ten times. The TCR was taken from a human donor in good health, serving as a control. The sample was sorted CD4+, CD8+, or CD8+CD57+ T cells (not recorded which) from PBMCs.

The CDR3 sequence is CATRKARDTELNTEAFF. CDR3 coding DNA: TGTGCCACCAGAAAAGCCCGGGACACAGAATTGAACACTGAAGCTTTCTTT. The V call is TRBV24-1, the J call TRBJ1-1, with a possible D match to TRBD1 (6 bases). The CDR3 has 17 amino acids. The V end was cut by 7 bases, the J end by 0 bases, with 20 bases between. CDR1 KGHDR and CDR2 SFDVKD come from the germline V gene.